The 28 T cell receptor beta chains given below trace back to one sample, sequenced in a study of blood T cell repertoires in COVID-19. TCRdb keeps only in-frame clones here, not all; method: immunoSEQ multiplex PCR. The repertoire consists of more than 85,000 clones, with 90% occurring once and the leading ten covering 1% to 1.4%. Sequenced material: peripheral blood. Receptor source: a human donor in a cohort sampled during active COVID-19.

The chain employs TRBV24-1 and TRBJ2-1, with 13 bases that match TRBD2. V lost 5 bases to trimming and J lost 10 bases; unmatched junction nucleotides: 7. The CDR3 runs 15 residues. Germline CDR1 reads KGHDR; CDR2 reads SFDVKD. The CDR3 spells CATSGTSGGSWEQFF. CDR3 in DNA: TGTGCCACCAGTGGGACTAGCGGGGGTAGTTGGGAGCAGTTCTTC.

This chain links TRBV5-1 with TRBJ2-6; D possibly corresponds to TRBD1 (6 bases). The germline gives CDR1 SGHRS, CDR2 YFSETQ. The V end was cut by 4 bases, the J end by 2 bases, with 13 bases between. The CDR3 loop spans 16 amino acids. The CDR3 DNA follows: TGCGCCAGCAGCCGACGTGAGGGGGCTGGGGCCAACGTCCTGACTTTC. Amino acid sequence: CASSRREGAGANVLTF.

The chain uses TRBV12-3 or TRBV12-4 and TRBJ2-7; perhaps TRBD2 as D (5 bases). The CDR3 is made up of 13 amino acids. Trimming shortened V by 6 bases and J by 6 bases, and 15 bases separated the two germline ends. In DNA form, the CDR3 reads TGTGCCAGCAGCCCTGGGCGGAGGACCGAGCAGTACTTC. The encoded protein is CASSPGRRTEQYF.

CDR3 bases: TGTGCCAGCAGCCTAATCGGTAGGCGGGGTCGCACAGATACGCAGTATTTT. This codes for CASSLIGRRGRTDTQYF. The chain links TRBV7-2 to TRBJ2-3, with D tentatively TRBD2 (6 bases). CDR1 SGHTA and CDR2 FQGNSA come from the germline V gene. With 5 bases removed from V and 1 base from J, the gap between germline ends came to 19 bases. The CDR3 totals 17 residues.

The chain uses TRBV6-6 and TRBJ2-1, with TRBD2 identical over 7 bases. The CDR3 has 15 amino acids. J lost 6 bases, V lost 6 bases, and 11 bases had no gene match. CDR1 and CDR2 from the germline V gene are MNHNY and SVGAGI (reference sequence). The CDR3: CASRGRERAVNEQFF. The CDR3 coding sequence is TGTGCCAGCAGAGGGCGGGAGCGGGCAGTCAATGAGCAGTTCTTC.

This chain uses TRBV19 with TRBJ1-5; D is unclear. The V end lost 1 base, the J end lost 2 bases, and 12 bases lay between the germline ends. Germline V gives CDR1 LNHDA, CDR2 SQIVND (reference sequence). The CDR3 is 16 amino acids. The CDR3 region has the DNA TGTGCCAGTAGTATAGGGGCCCCCTTTCGCAATCAGCCCCAGCATTTT. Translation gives CASSIGAPFRNQPQHF.

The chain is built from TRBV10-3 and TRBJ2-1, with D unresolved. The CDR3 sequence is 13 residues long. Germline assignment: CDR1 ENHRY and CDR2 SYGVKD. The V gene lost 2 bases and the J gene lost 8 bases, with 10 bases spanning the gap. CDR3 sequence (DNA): TGTGCCATCAGTGAGCCCGGGTCGGATGAGCAGTTCTTC. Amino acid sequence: CAISEPGSDEQFF.

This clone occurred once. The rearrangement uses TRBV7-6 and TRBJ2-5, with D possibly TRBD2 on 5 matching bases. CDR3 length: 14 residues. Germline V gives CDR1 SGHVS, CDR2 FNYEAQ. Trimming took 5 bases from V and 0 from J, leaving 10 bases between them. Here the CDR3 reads CASSRLPNQETQYF. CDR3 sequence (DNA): TGTGCCAGCAGCCGACTACCGAACCAAGAGACCCAGTACTTC.

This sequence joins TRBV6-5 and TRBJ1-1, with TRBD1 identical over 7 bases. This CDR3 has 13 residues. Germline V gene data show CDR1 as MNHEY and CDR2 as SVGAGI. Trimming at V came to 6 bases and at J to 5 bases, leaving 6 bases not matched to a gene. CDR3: CASRRGPRTEAFF. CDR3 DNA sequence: TGTGCCAGCAGAAGGGGGCCCAGGACTGAAGCTTTCTTT.

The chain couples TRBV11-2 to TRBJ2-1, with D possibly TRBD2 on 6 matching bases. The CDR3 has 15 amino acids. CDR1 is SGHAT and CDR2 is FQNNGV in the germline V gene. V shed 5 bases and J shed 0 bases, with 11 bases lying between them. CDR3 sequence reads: CASSQMRGSYNEQFF. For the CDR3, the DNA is TGTGCCAGCAGCCAAATGCGGGGCTCCTACAATGAGCAGTTCTTC. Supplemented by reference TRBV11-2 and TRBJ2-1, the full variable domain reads EAGVAQSPRYKIIEKRQSVAFWCNPISGHATLYWYQQILGQGPKLLIQFQNNGVVDDSQLPKDRFSAERLKGVDSTLKIQPAKLEDSAVYLCASSQMRGSYNEQFFGPGTRLTVL.

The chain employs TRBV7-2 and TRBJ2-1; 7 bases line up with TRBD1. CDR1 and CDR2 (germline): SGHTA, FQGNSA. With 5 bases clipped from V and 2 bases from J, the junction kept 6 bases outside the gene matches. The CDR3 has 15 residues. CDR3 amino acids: CASSMTGSTYNEQFF. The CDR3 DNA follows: TGTGCCAGCAGCATGACAGGGTCGACCTACAATGAGCAGTTCTTC. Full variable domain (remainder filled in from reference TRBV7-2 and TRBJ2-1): GAGVSQSPSNKVTEKGKDVELRCDPISGHTALYWYRQSLGQGLEFLIYFQGNSAPDKSGLPSDRFSAERTGGSVSTLTIQRTQQEDSAVYLCASSMTGSTYNEQFFGPGTRLTVL.

The CDR3 DNA is TGTGCCAGCTGTTCAGGGGGCGGCTATGGCTACACCTTC. Protein sequence: CASCSGGGYGYTF. This chain joins TRBV6-2 or TRBV6-3 and TRBJ1-2, with 8 bases fitting TRBD1. After removal of 8 bases from V and 4 bases from J, the junction contained 6 bases not matched to a gene. Germline V lookup: CDR1 MNHEY, CDR2 SVGEGT. The length of the CDR3 is 13 residues.

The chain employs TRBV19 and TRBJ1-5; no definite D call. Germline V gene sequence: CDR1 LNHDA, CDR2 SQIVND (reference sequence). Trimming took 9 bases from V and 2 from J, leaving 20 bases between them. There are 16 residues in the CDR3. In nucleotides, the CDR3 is TGTGCCAGCAAGCCTCTCTCCCCCGGTGGCAATCAGCCCCAGCATTTT. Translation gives CASKPLSPGGNQPQHF.

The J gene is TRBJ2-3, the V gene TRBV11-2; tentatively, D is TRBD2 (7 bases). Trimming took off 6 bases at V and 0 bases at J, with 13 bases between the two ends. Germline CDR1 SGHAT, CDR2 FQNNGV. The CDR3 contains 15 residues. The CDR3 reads CASSPRGASTDTQYF. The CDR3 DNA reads TGTGCCAGCAGTCCCCGGGGGGCGAGCACAGATACGCAGTATTTT.

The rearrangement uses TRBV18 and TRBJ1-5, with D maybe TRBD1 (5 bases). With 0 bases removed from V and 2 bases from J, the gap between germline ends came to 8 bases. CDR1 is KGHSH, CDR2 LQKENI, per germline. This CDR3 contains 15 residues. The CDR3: CASSPPGEGNQPQHF. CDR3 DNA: TGTGCCAGCTCACCACCGGGGGAGGGCAATCAGCCCCAGCATTTT.

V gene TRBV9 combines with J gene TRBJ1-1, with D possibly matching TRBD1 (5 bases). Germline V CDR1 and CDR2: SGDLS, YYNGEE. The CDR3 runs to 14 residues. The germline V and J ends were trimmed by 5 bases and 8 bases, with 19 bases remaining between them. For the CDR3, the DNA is TGTGCCAGCAGTCAGCTTCAGGGTAAGGTCGAAGCTTTCTTT. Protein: CASSQLQGKVEAFF.

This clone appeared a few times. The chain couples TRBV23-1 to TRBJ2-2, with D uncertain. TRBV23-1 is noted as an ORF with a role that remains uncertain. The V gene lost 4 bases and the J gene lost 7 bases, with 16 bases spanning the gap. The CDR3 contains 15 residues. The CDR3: CASSPSSPTGGELFF. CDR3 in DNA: TGCGCCAGCAGTCCCTCGTCCCCTACGGGCGGGGAGCTGTTTTTT.

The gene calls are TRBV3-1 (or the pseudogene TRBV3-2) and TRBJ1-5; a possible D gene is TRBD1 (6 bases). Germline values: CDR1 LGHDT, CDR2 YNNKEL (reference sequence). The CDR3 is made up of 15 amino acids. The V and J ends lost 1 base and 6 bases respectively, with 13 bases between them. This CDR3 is CASSQGRGRGQPQHF. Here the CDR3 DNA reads TGTGCCAGCAGCCAAGGCAGGGGAAGAGGTCAGCCCCAGCATTTT.

CDR3 in amino acids: CASTRARDYNEQFF. The CDR3 DNA sequence: TGTGCCAGCACAAGGGCACGGGACTACAATGAGCAGTTCTTC. V gene TRBV11-2 combines with J gene TRBJ2-1, with TRBD2 as a possible D gene (5 bases). CDR1 SGHAT and CDR2 FQNNGV come from the germline V gene. The V gene lost 7 bases and the J gene lost 3 bases, with 13 bases spanning the gap. This CDR3 comprises 14 residues.

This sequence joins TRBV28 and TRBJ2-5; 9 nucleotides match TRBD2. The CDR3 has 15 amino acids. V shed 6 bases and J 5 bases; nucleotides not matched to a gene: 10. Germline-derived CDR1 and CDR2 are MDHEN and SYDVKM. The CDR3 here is CASRTLGLAYETQYF. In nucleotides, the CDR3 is TGTGCCAGCAGGACCCTGGGACTAGCCTACGAGACCCAGTACTTC.

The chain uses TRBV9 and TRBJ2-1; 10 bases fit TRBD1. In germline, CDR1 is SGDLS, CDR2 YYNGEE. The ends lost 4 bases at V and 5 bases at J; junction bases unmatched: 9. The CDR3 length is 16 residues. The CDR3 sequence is CASSFNRDRGDNEQFF. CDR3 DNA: TGTGCCAGCAGCTTTAACCGGGACAGGGGCGACAATGAGCAGTTCTTC.

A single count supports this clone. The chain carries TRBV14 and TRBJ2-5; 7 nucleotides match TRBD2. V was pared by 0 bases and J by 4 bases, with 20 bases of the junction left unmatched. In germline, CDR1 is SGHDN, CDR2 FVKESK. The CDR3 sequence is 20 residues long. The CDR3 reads CASSQDVTPVVMAGAETQYF. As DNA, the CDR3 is TGTGCCAGCAGCCAAGATGTCACACCCGTGGTTATGGCGGGAGCAGAGACCCAGTACTTC.

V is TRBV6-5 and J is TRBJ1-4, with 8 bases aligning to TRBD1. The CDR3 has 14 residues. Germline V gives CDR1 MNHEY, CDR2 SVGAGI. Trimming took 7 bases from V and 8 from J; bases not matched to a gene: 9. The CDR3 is CASTLGQAGEKLFF. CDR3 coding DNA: TGTGCCAGCACCCTGGGACAGGCTGGGGAAAAACTGTTTTTT.

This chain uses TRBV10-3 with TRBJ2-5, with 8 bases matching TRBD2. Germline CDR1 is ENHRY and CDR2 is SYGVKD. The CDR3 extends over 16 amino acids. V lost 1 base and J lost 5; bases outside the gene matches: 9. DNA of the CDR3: TGTGCCATCAGTGAGTTTGCGGGAGGTCGGAGGGAGACCCAGTACTTC. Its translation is CAISEFAGGRRETQYF.

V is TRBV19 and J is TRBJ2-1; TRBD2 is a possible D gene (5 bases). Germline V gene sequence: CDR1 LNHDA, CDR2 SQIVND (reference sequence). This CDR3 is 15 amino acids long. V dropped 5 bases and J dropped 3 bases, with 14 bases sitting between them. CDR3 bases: TGTGCCAGTAGTTCCTCCCGAGGGAGCTACAATGAGCAGTTCTTC. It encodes CASSSSRGSYNEQFF.

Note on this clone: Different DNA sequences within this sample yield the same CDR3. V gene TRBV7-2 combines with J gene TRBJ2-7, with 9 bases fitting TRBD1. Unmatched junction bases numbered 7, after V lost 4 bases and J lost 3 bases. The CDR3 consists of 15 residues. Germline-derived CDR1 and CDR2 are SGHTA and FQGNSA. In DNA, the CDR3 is TGTGCCAGCAGCTCCTCCGGGACAGGGTTCTACGAGCAGTACTTC. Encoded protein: CASSSSGTGFYEQYF.

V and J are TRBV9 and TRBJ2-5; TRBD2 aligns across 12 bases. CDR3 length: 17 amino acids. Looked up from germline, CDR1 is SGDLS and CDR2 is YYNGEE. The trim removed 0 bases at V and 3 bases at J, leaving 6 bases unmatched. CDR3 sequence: CASSVGPSGGGKETQYF. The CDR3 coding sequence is TGTGCCAGCAGCGTAGGTCCTAGCGGGGGGGGAAAAGAGACCCAGTACTTC.

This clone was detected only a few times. This chain's CDR3 is CASSRNEKLFF. CDR3 sequence (DNA): TGTGCCAGCAGCCGTAATGAAAAACTGTTTTTT. This chain uses TRBV7-9 with TRBJ1-4, with D hard to call. This CDR3 has 11 amino acids. Germline V lookup: CDR1 SEHNR, CDR2 FQNEAQ (reference sequence). The ends were cut back, 5 bases at V and 4 bases at J, with 2 bases in the middle.